Below, one TCR beta chain is given with its context. The sample belongs to a study of blood T cell repertoires in COVID-19. For the study at large: The United States, Italy and Spain supplied acute and convalescent COVID-19 samples.

Data came from immunoSEQ multiplex PCR; TCRdb stores just in-frame clones and leaves some out. This repertoire shows about 190,000 clones, over 75% found once; its top ten account for approximately 13%. Sequencing was performed on peripheral blood. The source of this sequence is a man aged 50 or older who had recovered from COVID-19.

CDR3 in amino acids: CASSLVGPGLEQFF. In DNA form, the CDR3 reads TGTGCCAGCAGTTTAGTCGGACCGGGGTTGGAGCAGTTCTTC. The chain couples TRBV28 to TRBJ2-1; perhaps TRBD2 as D (5 bases). Trimming shortened V by 2 bases and J by 10 bases, and 15 bases separated the two germline ends. Per germline, CDR1 MDHEN and CDR2 SYDVKM. The CDR3 consists of 14 residues.